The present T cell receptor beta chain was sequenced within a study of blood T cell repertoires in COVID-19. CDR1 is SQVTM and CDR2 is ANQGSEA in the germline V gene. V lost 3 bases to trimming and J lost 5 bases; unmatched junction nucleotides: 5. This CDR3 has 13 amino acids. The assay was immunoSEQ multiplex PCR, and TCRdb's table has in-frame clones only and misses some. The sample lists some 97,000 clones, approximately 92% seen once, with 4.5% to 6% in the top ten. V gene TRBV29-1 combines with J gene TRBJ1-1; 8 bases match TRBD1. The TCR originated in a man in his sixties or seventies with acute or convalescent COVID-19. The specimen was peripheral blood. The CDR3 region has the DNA TGCAGCGTTGAGGACTACAGGGGGACTGAAGCTTTCTTT. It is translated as CSVEDYRGTEAFF.